A selection of T cell receptor beta chains follows, all from one sample in a study of control samples from healthy donors and cancer patients. The data were produced by immunoSEQ multiplex PCR, yet TCRdb's version contains in-frame clones alone and is incomplete. The sample holds 65,000 to 90,000 clones, about 95% seen once. The specimen sequenced was blood. The receptors derive from a woman in her twenties or thirties in good health. Each CDR3 is given with its conserved first and last residue. D genes are given only for firm matches. Rows may omit the clone size; those that give it use once, few, many or a size class.

CDR3nt: TGCGCCAGCAGCCAAAGGACGCGCGGGGGGGCTTTCATCGGGGAGCTGTTTTTT; CDR3aa: CASSQRTRGGAFIGELFF; v_gene: TRBV4-1; d_gene: TRBD2; abundance: -; j_gene: TRBJ2-2
CDR3nt: TGCGCCAGCAGCTTAACCCTAACAGGGGCCGGGGAGCTGTTTTTT; CDR3aa: CASSLTLTGAGELFF; v_gene: TRBV5-1; d_gene: TRBD1; abundance: -; j_gene: TRBJ2-2
CDR3nt: TGCGCCAGCAGCTGGCTCTTGACTAGCGGGGGTATAAGCACAGATACGCAGTATTTT; CDR3aa: CASSWLLTSGGISTDTQYF; v_gene: TRBV5-1; d_gene: TRBD2; abundance: -; j_gene: TRBJ2-3
CDR3nt: TGTGCCAGCAGTGAAGGGGGGGGCCCTAATGAAAAACTGTTTTTT; CDR3aa: CASSEGGGPNEKLFF; v_gene: TRBV6-1; d_gene: -; abundance: -; j_gene: TRBJ1-4
CDR3nt: TGCGCCAGCAGCTTGGCCGTGTTGAACACTGAAGCTTTCTTT; CDR3aa: CASSLAVLNTEAFF; v_gene: TRBV5-1; d_gene: -; abundance: -; j_gene: TRBJ1-1
CDR3nt: TGTGCCAGCAGACCGTCGTTCGGGCCTAACACTGAAGCTTTCTTT; CDR3aa: CASRPSFGPNTEAFF; v_gene: TRBV27; d_gene: -; abundance: -; j_gene: TRBJ1-1
CDR3nt: TGTGCCTGGAGTCCTACCAGACAGGCCGGGGAGCTGTTTTTT; CDR3aa: CAWSPTRQAGELFF; v_gene: TRBV30; d_gene: -; abundance: -; j_gene: TRBJ2-2
CDR3nt: TGTGCCTGGAGTGTTGGGGGAATCTATGGCTACACCTTC; CDR3aa: CAWSVGGIYGYTF; v_gene: TRBV30; d_gene: -; abundance: -; j_gene: TRBJ1-2
CDR3nt: TGTGCCAGCAGGGGGACAGTCAATCAGCCCCAGCATTTT; CDR3aa: CASRGTVNQPQHF; v_gene: TRBV2; d_gene: TRBD1; abundance: -; j_gene: TRBJ1-5
CDR3nt: TGCAGTGCTAGTGTCCCGGCGATCTATGGCTACACCTTC; CDR3aa: CSASVPAIYGYTF; v_gene: TRBV20-1; d_gene: -; abundance: -; j_gene: TRBJ1-2
CDR3nt: TGTGCCAGCAGCTTCGCTTCGTCTGCCGAACCCCTCCACTTT; CDR3aa: CASSFASSAEPLHF; v_gene: TRBV5-4; d_gene: -; abundance: few; j_gene: TRBJ1-6
CDR3nt: TGTGCCAGCAGTTACGTCGGGACAGGGGACGGCTACACCTTC; CDR3aa: CASSYVGTGDGYTF; v_gene: TRBV6-6; d_gene: TRBD1; abundance: -; j_gene: TRBJ1-2
CDR3nt: TGTGCCAGCAGTGATGGGTACGAGGGAAGTAACTATGGCTACACCTTC; CDR3aa: CASSDGYEGSNYGYTF; v_gene: TRBV2; d_gene: -; abundance: -; j_gene: TRBJ1-2
CDR3nt: TGTGCCAGCAGCCGCTCGGGACAGGGACGCACAGATACGCAGTATTTT; CDR3aa: CASSRSGQGRTDTQYF; v_gene: TRBV9; d_gene: TRBD1; abundance: once; j_gene: TRBJ2-3
CDR3nt: TGTGCCAGCAGCCCCGGGACAGGTAGCAATCAGCCCCAGCATTTT; CDR3aa: CASSPGTGSNQPQHF; v_gene: TRBV27; d_gene: TRBD1; abundance: -; j_gene: TRBJ1-5
CDR3nt: TGTGCCAGCTCACCGACAGGTTATAGCAATCAGCCCCAGCATTTT; CDR3aa: CASSPTGYSNQPQHF; v_gene: TRBV18; d_gene: -; abundance: -; j_gene: TRBJ1-5
CDR3nt: TGTGCCAGCAGCGTCGTGGGTGGAAACACCATATATTTT; CDR3aa: CASSVVGGNTIYF; v_gene: TRBV9; d_gene: -; abundance: -; j_gene: TRBJ1-3
CDR3nt: TGCGCCAGCAGTGAATGGGGGGGGGCCCGAGATACGCAGTATTTT; CDR3aa: CASSEWGGARDTQYF; v_gene: TRBV10-2; d_gene: -; abundance: -; j_gene: TRBJ2-3
CDR3nt: TGCGCCAGCAGCTTGGTAACAGGGGGCTACTACGAGCAGTACTTC; CDR3aa: CASSLVTGGYYEQYF; v_gene: TRBV5-1; d_gene: TRBD1; abundance: once; j_gene: TRBJ2-7
CDR3nt: TGTGCCAGTCGACAGGGAAGAAATCAGCCCCAGCATTTT; CDR3aa: CASRQGRNQPQHF; v_gene: TRBV19; d_gene: TRBD1; abundance: -; j_gene: TRBJ1-5
CDR3nt: TGCGCCAGCAGCTTGAATCCCAGGACAGGTTCCATCAATTCACCCCTCCACTTT; CDR3aa: CASSLNPRTGSINSPLHF; v_gene: TRBV5-1; d_gene: TRBD1; abundance: -; j_gene: TRBJ1-6
CDR3nt: TGTGCCAGCAGCCAGCAGCTGGGTGAGCAGTTCTTC; CDR3aa: CASSQQLGEQFF; v_gene: TRBV5-6; d_gene: -; abundance: -; j_gene: TRBJ2-1
CDR3nt: TGTGCCAGCAGCATGGGGCCTAATTCACCCCTCCACTTT; CDR3aa: CASSMGPNSPLHF; v_gene: TRBV7-2; d_gene: -; abundance: once; j_gene: TRBJ1-6
CDR3nt: TGTGCCAGCAGTTTGGGGACAACCCAGTACTTC; CDR3aa: CASSLGTTQYF; v_gene: TRBV12-3/TRBV12-4; d_gene: -; abundance: -; j_gene: TRBJ2-5
CDR3nt: TGTGCCAGCAGTTTTGGCGGTAGAAACACCATATATTTT; CDR3aa: CASSFGGRNTIYF; v_gene: TRBV12-3/TRBV12-4; d_gene: -; abundance: -; j_gene: TRBJ1-3
CDR3nt: TGTGCCAGTAAAGGGACACACCGCGGCAATCAGCCCCAGCATTTT; CDR3aa: CASKGTHRGNQPQHF; v_gene: TRBV19; d_gene: -; abundance: -; j_gene: TRBJ1-5
CDR3nt: TGTGCCAGCAGCTTAGCCGGGTCCTACTACAATGAGCAGTTCTTC; CDR3aa: CASSLAGSYYNEQFF; v_gene: TRBV11-2; d_gene: -; abundance: -; j_gene: TRBJ2-1
CDR3nt: TGTGCCAGCAGTTCTGACAGGGGCTCCTACAATGAGCAGTTCTTC; CDR3aa: CASSSDRGSYNEQFF; v_gene: TRBV11-2; d_gene: TRBD1; abundance: -; j_gene: TRBJ2-1
CDR3nt: TGTGCCAGCAGTTCCCTCGCGGGGGGGCTCGAAGAGACCCAGTACTTC; CDR3aa: CASSSLAGGLEETQYF; v_gene: TRBV6-6; d_gene: TRBD2; abundance: -; j_gene: TRBJ2-5
CDR3nt: TGTGCCAGCAGCTTAGTGAGGGGAGTGGGTGAAAAACTGTTTTTT; CDR3aa: CASSLVRGVGEKLFF; v_gene: TRBV11-3; d_gene: -; abundance: -; j_gene: TRBJ1-4
CDR3nt: TGTGCCAGCAGCGAGAATAGCAATCAGCCCCAGCATTTT; CDR3aa: CASSENSNQPQHF; v_gene: TRBV7-9; d_gene: -; abundance: once; j_gene: TRBJ1-5
CDR3nt: TGTGCCAGCAGCTTAGATCCGGGAGTCACTGAAGCTTTCTTT; CDR3aa: CASSLDPGVTEAFF; v_gene: TRBV11-3; d_gene: -; abundance: -; j_gene: TRBJ1-1
CDR3nt: TGCGCCAGCAGCTTACTTAGCGGGGCCGTAACCGGGGAGCTGTTTTTT; CDR3aa: CASSLLSGAVTGELFF; v_gene: TRBV5-1; d_gene: TRBD2; abundance: -; j_gene: TRBJ2-2
CDR3nt: TGCGCCAGCAGCATGGGACAGGGAGGCACTGAAGCTTTCTTT; CDR3aa: CASSMGQGGTEAFF; v_gene: TRBV5-1; d_gene: TRBD1; abundance: -; j_gene: TRBJ1-1
CDR3nt: TGTGCCAGCTCACCTTTCCCCCGGGGCTCCTTCTCCTACAATGAGCAGTTCTTC; CDR3aa: CASSPFPRGSFSYNEQFF; v_gene: TRBV18; d_gene: -; abundance: -; j_gene: TRBJ2-1
CDR3nt: TGTGCCAGCAGCGTAGTTCCCAGGGAAAATTCACCCCTCCACTTT; CDR3aa: CASSVVPRENSPLHF; v_gene: TRBV9; d_gene: -; abundance: few; j_gene: TRBJ1-6
CDR3nt: TGTGCCAGCAGCTCAGGGTTGATCCACTATGGCTACACCTTC; CDR3aa: CASSSGLIHYGYTF; v_gene: TRBV5-6; d_gene: -; abundance: -; j_gene: TRBJ1-2
CDR3nt: TGTGCCAGCAGCTCTCAAGGGACAGGGGCTTTTGGCTACACCTTC; CDR3aa: CASSSQGTGAFGYTF; v_gene: TRBV11-2; d_gene: TRBD1; abundance: -; j_gene: TRBJ1-2
CDR3nt: TGTGCCAGCAGAAGGGGACATGGAGGCGGGAACACTGAAGCTTTCTTT; CDR3aa: CASRRGHGGGNTEAFF; v_gene: TRBV2; d_gene: -; abundance: -; j_gene: TRBJ1-1
CDR3nt: TGTGCCAGCAGCGTAGTGGGACTAGCGACGAACACCGGGGAGCTGTTTTTT; CDR3aa: CASSVVGLATNTGELFF; v_gene: TRBV9; d_gene: TRBD2; abundance: -; j_gene: TRBJ2-2
CDR3nt: TGCGCCAGCAGATTCACAGGGGGAAGGGGCACAGATACGCAGTATTTT; CDR3aa: CASRFTGGRGTDTQYF; v_gene: TRBV5-1; d_gene: TRBD1; abundance: -; j_gene: TRBJ2-3
CDR3nt: TGTGCCAGTAGTCTCGACACCTCTGGGGCCAACGTCCTGACTTTC; CDR3aa: CASSLDTSGANVLTF; v_gene: TRBV19; d_gene: -; abundance: once; j_gene: TRBJ2-6
CDR3nt: TGCGCCAGCAGTCAACAGGGACAGCTCAACACTGAAGCTTTCTTT; CDR3aa: CASSQQGQLNTEAFF; v_gene: TRBV4-1; d_gene: TRBD1; abundance: once; j_gene: TRBJ1-1
CDR3nt: TGTGCCACCATTGCGGTCAACCCAAAGGACACTGAAGCTTTCTTT; CDR3aa: CATIAVNPKDTEAFF; v_gene: TRBV2; d_gene: -; abundance: -; j_gene: TRBJ1-1
CDR3nt: TGTGCCAGCAGTTACGCGGGGAACACTGAAGCTTTCTTT; CDR3aa: CASSYAGNTEAFF; v_gene: TRBV6-6; d_gene: -; abundance: -; j_gene: TRBJ1-1
CDR3nt: TGTGCCAGCACTAGGACAGGACTAAATCAGCCCCAGCATTTT; CDR3aa: CASTRTGLNQPQHF; v_gene: TRBV6-5; d_gene: TRBD1; abundance: -; j_gene: TRBJ1-5
CDR3nt: TGTGCCAGCTCACCACCGGCAGGGTCGGACTCACCCCTCCACTTT; CDR3aa: CASSPPAGSDSPLHF; v_gene: TRBV18; d_gene: -; abundance: -; j_gene: TRBJ1-6
CDR3nt: TGTGCCAGCAGCTTAGGTCTGTCACCTGGGGCCAACGTCCTGACTTTC; CDR3aa: CASSLGLSPGANVLTF; v_gene: TRBV7-9; d_gene: -; abundance: -; j_gene: TRBJ2-6
CDR3nt: TGTGCCAGCAGTTTTCAAGGTAATGAGCAGTTCTTC; CDR3aa: CASSFQGNEQFF; v_gene: TRBV12-3/TRBV12-4; d_gene: -; abundance: -; j_gene: TRBJ2-1
CDR3nt: TGTGCCAGCAGCAAAAGGAGGCAGGGGCCTGAAGCTTTCTTT; CDR3aa: CASSKRRQGPEAFF; v_gene: TRBV21-1; d_gene: -; abundance: once; j_gene: TRBJ1-1